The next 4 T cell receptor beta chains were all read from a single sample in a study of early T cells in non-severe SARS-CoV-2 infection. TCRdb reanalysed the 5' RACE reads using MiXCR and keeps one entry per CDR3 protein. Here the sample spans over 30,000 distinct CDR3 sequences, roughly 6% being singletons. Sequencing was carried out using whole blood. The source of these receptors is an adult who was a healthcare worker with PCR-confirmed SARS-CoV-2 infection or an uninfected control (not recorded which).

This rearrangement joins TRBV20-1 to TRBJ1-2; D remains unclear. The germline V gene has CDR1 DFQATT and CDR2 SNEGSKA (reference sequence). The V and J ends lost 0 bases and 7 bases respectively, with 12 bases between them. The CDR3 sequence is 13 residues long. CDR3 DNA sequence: TGCAGTGCTAGAGATCAAAGCAACGTTGGCTACACCTTC. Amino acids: CSARDQSNVGYTF.

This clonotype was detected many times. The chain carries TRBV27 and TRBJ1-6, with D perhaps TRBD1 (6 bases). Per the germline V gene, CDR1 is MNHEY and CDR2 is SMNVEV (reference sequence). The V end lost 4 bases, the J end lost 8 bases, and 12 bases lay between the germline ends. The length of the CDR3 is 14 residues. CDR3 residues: CASSSADSYSPLHF. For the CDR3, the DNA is TGTGCCAGCAGTTCCGCGGACAGCTATTCACCCCTCCACTTT.

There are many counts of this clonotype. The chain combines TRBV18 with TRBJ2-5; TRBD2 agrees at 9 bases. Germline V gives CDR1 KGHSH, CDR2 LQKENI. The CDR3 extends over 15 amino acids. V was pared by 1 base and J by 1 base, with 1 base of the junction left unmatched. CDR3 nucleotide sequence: TGTGCCAGCTCACCACTAGCGGGGGCCCAAGAGACCCAGTACTTC. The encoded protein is CASSPLAGAQETQYF.

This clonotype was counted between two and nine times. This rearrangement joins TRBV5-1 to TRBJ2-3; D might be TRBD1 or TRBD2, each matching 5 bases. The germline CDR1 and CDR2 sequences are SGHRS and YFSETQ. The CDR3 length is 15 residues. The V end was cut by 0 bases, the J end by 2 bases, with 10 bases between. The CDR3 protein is CASSLAVGDTDTQYF. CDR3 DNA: TGCGCCAGCAGCTTGGCAGTGGGGGACACAGATACGCAGTATTTT.